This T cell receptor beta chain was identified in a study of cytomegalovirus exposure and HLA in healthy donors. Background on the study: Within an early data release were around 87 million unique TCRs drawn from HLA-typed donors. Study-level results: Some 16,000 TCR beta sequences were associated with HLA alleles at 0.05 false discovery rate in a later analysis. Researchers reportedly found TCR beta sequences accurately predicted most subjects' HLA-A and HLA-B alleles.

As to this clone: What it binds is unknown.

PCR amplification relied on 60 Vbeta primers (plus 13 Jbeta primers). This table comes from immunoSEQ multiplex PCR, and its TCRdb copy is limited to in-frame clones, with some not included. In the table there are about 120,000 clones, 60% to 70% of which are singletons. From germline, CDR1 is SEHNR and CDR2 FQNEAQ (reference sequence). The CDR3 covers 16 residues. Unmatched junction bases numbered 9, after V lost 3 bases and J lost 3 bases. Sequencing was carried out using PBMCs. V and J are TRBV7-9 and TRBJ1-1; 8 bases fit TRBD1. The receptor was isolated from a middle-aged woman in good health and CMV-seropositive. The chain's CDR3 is CASSLATGVGDTEAFF. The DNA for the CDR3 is TGTGCCAGCAGCTTGGCGACAGGGGTAGGGGACACTGAAGCTTTCTTT.